This T cell receptor (beta chain) was profiled in a study of T cell changes during pregnancy in multiple sclerosis. Produced via immunoSEQ multiplex PCR; TCRdb's table is partial and in-frame only. The repertoire consists of about 41,000 clones, with about 88% occurring once and the leading ten covering approximately 0.67%. The V and J ends lost 5 bases and 3 bases respectively, with 20 bases between them. The CDR3 is made up of 17 amino acids. Germline V gene sequence: CDR1 MDHEN, CDR2 SYDVKM. This specimen consisted of CD4+ T cells from peripheral blood mononuclear cells, obtained in the first trimester of pregnancy. The receptor comes from a female donor with multiple sclerosis, enrolled in a pregnancy study. V is TRBV28 and J is TRBJ1-5, with D perhaps matching TRBD1 (6 bases). CDR3: CASSPSGTRTSNQPQHF. The CDR3 nucleotides are TGTGCCAGCAGTCCCTCGGGGACACGAACCTCCAATCAGCCCCAGCATTTT. The full variable domain, completed using reference TRBV28 and TRBJ1-5, is DVKVTQSSRYLVKRTGEKVFLECVQDMDHENMFWYRQDPGLGLRLIYFSYDVKMKEKGDIPEGYSVSREKKERFSLILESASTNQTSMYLCASSPSGTRTSNQPQHFGDGTRLSIL.